Listed here are 23 T cell receptor beta chains from one sample, sequenced in a study of blood T cells in healthy people across ages (dated by TCRdb to between 2015 and 2016). Receptor amplification or capture employed 5' RACE. Sequencer: Illumina HiSeq 2500. The second PCR ran for roughly 7 to 11 cycles and used a J-beta primer mix along with a sample-barcoded 5' primer. TCRdb passed the public sequencing reads through fastp at Q25 and MiXCR, retaining productive beta sequences. Identical CDR3 proteins give one entry, which carries the most common genes and DNA. Within this sample are 660,000 or so distinct CDR3 sequences, with about 53% of them counted one time only. 30% to 45% of the sample is in the top ten clones. The sequenced sample was blood. These receptors all stem from a man aged 60 to 75 in good health.

This chain links TRBV7-9 with TRBJ2-1; a possible D gene is TRBD1 (6 bases). The DNA end is a closer match to TRBJ2-7, so the J assignment may be wrong. Germline CDR1 is SEHNR and CDR2 is FQNEAQ (reference sequence). CDR3 size: 15 residues. DNA of the CDR3: TGTGCCAGCAGCTTTTACAGGGTAGCCTACAATGAGCAGTACTTC. Protein: CASSFYRVAYNEQYF.

This clonotype appeared a single time. J is TRBJ1-1 and V is TRBV15; D is undetermined. V was pared by 0 bases and J by 5 bases, with 7 bases between. CDR1 and CDR2 (germline): LNHNV, YYDKDF (reference sequence). The CDR3 length is 13 residues. For the CDR3, the DNA is TGTGCCACCAGCAGAGATCCGGGGACTGAAGCTTTCTTT. As protein: CATSRDPGTEAFF.

This clonotype occurred once. A read error is possible here, since a much larger clone lies one base away. The gene calls are TRBV25-1 and TRBJ2-5; D may be TRBD2 (6 bases). Trimming stripped 6 bases from V and 0 bases from J, with 11 bases between. Germline V lookup: CDR1 MGHDK, CDR2 SYGVNS. The CDR3 runs to 14 residues. This chain's CDR3 is CASRDGLNQETQYF. The CDR3 coding sequence is TGTGCCAGCAGGGACGGACTAAACCAAGAGACCCAGTACTTC. Full variable domain (remainder filled in from reference TRBV25-1 and TRBJ2-5): EADIYQTPRYLVIGTGKKITLECSQTMGHDKMYWYQQDPGMELHLIHYSYGVNSTEKGDLSSESTVSRIRTEHFPLTLESARPSHTSQYLCASRDGLNQETQYFGPGTRLLVL.

Worth noting for this clonotype: Compared with germline, one end of the junction differs, possibly owing to a read error. This sequence joins TRBV2 and TRBJ1-2; D might be TRBD1 (6 bases). This CDR3 is built from 13 residues. Germline CDR1 reads SNHLY; CDR2 reads FYNNEI. CDR3 region: CAGSVDSTYGYTF. The CDR3 DNA follows: TGTGCCGGCAGCGTGGACAGTACTTATGGCTACACCTTC. Variable domain in full (rest from reference TRBV2 and TRBJ1-2): EPEVTQTPSHQVTQMGQEVILRCVPISNHLYFYWYRQILGQKVEFLVSFYNNEISEKSEIFDDQFSVERPDGSNFTLKIRSTKLEDSAMYFCAGSVDSTYGYTFGSGTRLTVV.

This sequence joins TRBV9 and TRBJ1-2; a weak D match, TRBD1 (5 bases). The germline CDR1 and CDR2 sequences are SGDLS and YYNGEE. This CDR3 spans 13 amino acids. The V and J ends lost 3 bases and 4 bases respectively, with 10 bases between them. The CDR3 protein is CASSEDGAYGYTF. The CDR3 bases are TGTGCCAGCAGCGAGGACGGGGCCTATGGCTACACCTTC.

This chain connects TRBV7-9 to TRBJ1-1; 9 nucleotides agree with TRBD1. There are 13 residues in the CDR3. Trimming at V came to 6 bases and at J to 6 bases, leaving 5 bases not matched to a gene. CDR1 is SEHNR, CDR2 FQNEAQ, per germline (reference sequence). In DNA form, the CDR3 reads TGTGCCAGCAGTCCACAGGGGGCACCTGAAGCTTTCTTT. Amino acids: CASSPQGAPEAFF. Together with reference TRBV7-9 and TRBJ1-1, the CDR3 gives the full variable domain: DTGVSQNPRHKITKRGQNVTFRCDPISEHNRLYWYRQTLGQGPEFLTYFQNEAQLEKSRLLSDRFSAERPKGSFSTLEIQRTEQGDSAMYLCASSPQGAPEAFFGQGTRLTVV.

V is TRBV3-1 and J is TRBJ2-5; D gene unclear. In germline, CDR1 is LGHDT, CDR2 YNNKEL (reference sequence). CDR3 length: 11 residues. V lost 3 bases, J lost 11 bases, and 10 bases lay in between. In DNA, the CDR3 is TGTGCCAGCAGCCACAGTGGTGAGCAGTACTTC. Its protein product is CASSHSGEQYF.

The J gene is TRBJ2-3, the V gene TRBV29-1; D remains ambiguous. Germline CDR1 and CDR2: SQVTM and ANQGSEA. V lost 7 bases, J lost 4 bases, and 9 bases lay in between. The CDR3 consists of 11 residues. As DNA, the CDR3 is TGCAGCGCCCTGGACCCAGATACGCAGTATTTT. Translating gives CSALDPDTQYF.

This clonotype was seen only a few times. The chain has TRBV10-3 and TRBJ2-1; 9 bases align to TRBD1. The CDR3 totals 13 residues. Germline loops: CDR1 ENHRY, CDR2 SYGVKD. The ends lost 6 bases at V and 7 bases at J; junction bases unmatched: 4. Written as DNA, the CDR3 is TGTGCCATCAGGGGACAGGGTCTGAATGAGCAGTTCTTC. Translating gives CAIRGQGLNEQFF.

This chain uses TRBV6-5 with TRBJ2-5; 8 nucleotides line up with TRBD1. The J call is uncertain, as TRBJ2-7 better fits the DNA end. This CDR3 region has 12 residues. In germline, CDR1 is MNHEY, CDR2 SVGAGI. CDR3 in DNA: TGTGCCGGACAGGGTACCCCCTACGAGCAGTACTTC. Translation gives CAGQGTPYEQYF.

The V call is TRBV7-9, the J call TRBJ2-4; D unclear. This CDR3 has 14 amino acids. V was clipped by 3 bases and J by 0 bases, with 6 bases between them. CDR1 is SEHNR, CDR2 FQNEAQ, per germline (reference sequence). This CDR3 is CASSLAIAKNIQYF. The CDR3 DNA follows: TGTGCCAGCAGCTTGGCGATAGCCAAAAACATTCAGTACTTC.

The J gene is TRBJ2-3, the V gene TRBV5-1; 9 bases align to TRBD2. Germline loops: CDR1 SGHRS, CDR2 YFSETQ. Losses at the gene ends were 5 bases for V and 3 bases for J; bases not matched to a gene: 10. This CDR3 has 16 amino acids. The CDR3 sequence is CASSPSSGGSTDTQYF. CDR3 sequence (DNA): TGCGCCAGCAGTCCTTCCAGCGGGGGGTCAACAGATACGCAGTATTTT.

The V and J genes are TRBV12-3 or TRBV12-4 and TRBJ2-5; D perhaps matches TRBD2 (7 bases). The CDR3 runs to 15 residues. The V end lost 2 bases, the J end lost 4 bases, and 14 bases lay between the germline ends. The CDR3 is CASSLFGGAGETQYF. The CDR3, as DNA: TGTGCCAGCAGTTTATTTGGGGGGGCCGGAGAGACCCAGTACTTC.

The J gene is TRBJ2-3, the V gene TRBV7-2; D possibly corresponds to TRBD2 (5 bases). Deletions cut 5 bases from V and 7 bases from J, with 7 bases between. The CDR3 length is 11 residues. Germline V gene lookup returns CDR1 SGHTA and CDR2 FQGNSA. The CDR3 protein is CASSRTHTQYF. As DNA, the CDR3 is TGTGCCAGCAGCCGGACTCATACGCAGTATTTT.

The rearrangement links TRBV12-5 to TRBJ2-1, with 14 bases fitting TRBD2. From germline, CDR1 is LGHNT and CDR2 FRNRAP. This CDR3 has 14 residues. V trimming: 3 bases; J trimming: 14 bases; junction bases outside the gene matches: 6. DNA for the CDR3: TGTGCTAGTGGTTTCGGACTAGCGGGGGGAAGGGAGTTCTTC. Translated: CASGFGLAGGREFF.

The chain links TRBV6-1 to TRBJ2-6; 7 bases map to TRBD1. J lost 4 bases, V lost 3 bases, and 6 bases had no gene match. This CDR3 contains 16 residues. The germline V gene encodes CDR1 MNHNS and CDR2 SASEGT. The CDR3 is CASSEYRGAGANVLTF. DNA for the CDR3: TGTGCCAGCAGTGAGTACAGGGGTGCCGGGGCCAACGTCCTGACTTTC.

This clonotype has only a few counts. The CDR3 spells CASSQQGADGYTF. The CDR3 DNA reads as TGTGCCAGCAGCCAACAGGGGGCGGATGGCTACACCTTC. This chain uses TRBV3-1 with TRBJ1-2, with TRBD1 matching over 8 bases. The CDR3 contains 13 residues. J lost 6 bases, V lost 2 bases, and 2 bases had no gene match. Looked up from germline, CDR1 is LGHDT and CDR2 is YNNKEL (reference sequence).

This clonotype appeared a few times. The chain carries TRBV6-4 and TRBJ2-7; D ambiguous. The CDR3 is 18 amino acids. CDR1 is MRHNA, CDR2 SNTAGT, per germline. V was clipped by 0 bases and J by 0 bases, with 18 bases between them. As DNA, the CDR3 is TGTGCCAGCAGTGACTCCTTCGGCACTGAACCGAGCTCCTACGAGCAGTACTTC. As protein: CASSDSFGTEPSSYEQYF.

This clonotype was seen only a few times. The chain combines TRBV29-1 with TRBJ2-1, with 10 bases fitting TRBD2. Germline loops: CDR1 SQVTM, CDR2 ANQGSEA. The CDR3 sequence is 14 residues long. The V and J ends lost 3 bases and 6 bases, in that order; junction bases with no gene match: 5. The CDR3 sequence is CSVEVLAGSNEQFF. DNA for the CDR3: TGCAGCGTTGAGGTACTAGCGGGGTCCAATGAGCAGTTCTTC.

J is TRBJ2-5 and V is TRBV12-5, with 8 bases fitting TRBD2. CDR1 is LGHNT and CDR2 is FRNRAP in the germline V gene. V was clipped by 8 bases and J by 5 bases; unmatched bases: 7. This CDR3 has 13 residues. CDR3: CASRGGLMETQYF. Written as DNA, the CDR3 is TGTGCTAGTCGGGGGGGCCTCATGGAGACCCAGTACTTC.

This clonotype was observed a handful of times. The rearrangement uses TRBV6-5 and TRBJ2-3; the D is unclear. Germline values: CDR1 MNHEY, CDR2 SVGAGI. V was shortened by 0 bases and J by 11 bases, with 12 bases between the two germline ends. There are 13 residues in the CDR3. The CDR3 sequence is CASSYSTTRVQYF. CDR3 DNA sequence: TGTGCCAGCAGTTACTCGACCACACGGGTGCAGTATTTT.

V gene TRBV5-1 combines with J gene TRBJ2-1; 15 bases fit TRBD2. Looked up from germline, CDR1 is SGHRS and CDR2 is YFSETQ. Trimming cost V 3 bases and J 0 bases; bases outside gene matches: 7. The CDR3 totals 19 residues. In DNA form, the CDR3 reads TGCGCCAGCAGCTACGGGACTAGCGGGGGGACCCCCTCCTACAATGAGCAGTTCTTC. It codes for CASSYGTSGGTPSYNEQFF.

This clonotype was detected a few times. The chain recombines TRBV10-1 with TRBJ2-7; D possibly uses TRBD1 or TRBD2 (5 bases each). V lost 11 bases and J 5 bases, leaving 16 bases between the germline ends. Germline CDR1 and CDR2: WNHNN and SYGVQD (reference sequence). The CDR3 has 12 amino acids. The CDR3 region has the DNA TGCGCCGCCGGGGCTAGTGGCCACGAGCAGTACTTC. Its translation is CAAGASGHEQYF.